Listed below are T cell receptor beta chains from one sample, sequenced in a study of blood T cell repertoires in COVID-19. Assay used: immunoSEQ multiplex PCR; TCRdb lists only in-frame clones, some missing. Among 20,000 to 25,000 clones listed, approximately 73% were seen once. The sequenced material came from peripheral blood. These receptors were collected from a human donor in a cohort sampled during active or convalescent COVID-19. Both conserved end residues are part of each CDR3. A D gene is named only where the DNA matches it firmly. Size is stated for part of the rows, as once, few or many counts, or as a class when the clone is expanded.

V gene: TRBV27
clone size: .
D gene: .
J gene: TRBJ2-1
CDR3 DNA: TGTGCCAGCAGAGGGATGGGGAGAAACAATGAGCAGTTCTTC
CDR3 protein: CASRGMGRNNEQFF

V gene: TRBV27
clone size: .
D gene: TRBD1
J gene: TRBJ1-5
CDR3 DNA: TGTGCCAGCAAGGGACAGGGTAGCAATCAGCCCCAGCATTTT
CDR3 protein: CASKGQGSNQPQHF

V gene: TRBV28
clone size: .
D gene: TRBD1
J gene: TRBJ1-3
CDR3 DNA: TGTGCCAGCACCTCCTCCGGACAGGGGACGGGGGGAAACACCATATATTTT
CDR3 protein: CASTSSGQGTGGNTIYF

V gene: TRBV5-1
clone size: once
D gene: .
J gene: TRBJ2-1
CDR3 DNA: TGCGCCAGCAGCGCGGAGGGGATTAGCTCCTACAATGAGCAGTTCTTC
CDR3 protein: CASSAEGISSYNEQFF

V gene: TRBV5-1
clone size: .
D gene: .
J gene: TRBJ1-5
CDR3 DNA: TGCGCCAGCAGCTTGGTTCCCTATCAGCCCCAGCATTTT
CDR3 protein: CASSLVPYQPQHF

V gene: TRBV28
clone size: .
D gene: .
J gene: TRBJ1-5
CDR3 DNA: TGTGCCAGCAGGGGGGCGAGGAATCAGCCCCAGCATTTT
CDR3 protein: CASRGARNQPQHF

V gene: TRBV2
clone size: .
D gene: TRBD1
J gene: TRBJ2-7
CDR3 DNA: TGTGCCAGCAGTGAGACAGGGGCGGACTCCTACGAGCAGTACTTC
CDR3 protein: CASSETGADSYEQYF

V gene: TRBV7-8
clone size: .
D gene: TRBD2
J gene: TRBJ2-1
CDR3 DNA: TGTGCCAGCAGCTTACGGACTAGCGGGAGTCCGGATGAGCAGTTCTTC
CDR3 protein: CASSLRTSGSPDEQFF

V gene: TRBV28
clone size: .
D gene: .
J gene: TRBJ1-6
CDR3 DNA: TGTGCCAGCAGGACCGGGACAAACTATAATTCACCCCTCCACTTT
CDR3 protein: CASRTGTNYNSPLHF

V gene: TRBV19
clone size: .
D gene: .
J gene: TRBJ1-5
CDR3 DNA: TGTGCCAGTAGTATCGGGGGATGGGATCAGCCCCAGCATTTT
CDR3 protein: CASSIGGWDQPQHF

V gene: TRBV5-4
clone size: .
D gene: TRBD2
J gene: TRBJ2-5
CDR3 DNA: TGTGCCAGCAGCTCAAGCGGGGGGCCGCAAGAGACCCAGTACTTC
CDR3 protein: CASSSSGGPQETQYF

V gene: TRBV5-4
clone size: .
D gene: TRBD1
J gene: TRBJ2-7
CDR3 DNA: TGTGCCAGCAGCCAACGACAGGGGGGTTACGAGCAGTACTTC
CDR3 protein: CASSQRQGGYEQYF

V gene: TRBV29-1
clone size: .
D gene: .
J gene: TRBJ1-2
CDR3 DNA: TGCAGCGTTTCCTTCGACAGCAACTATGGCTACACCTTC
CDR3 protein: CSVSFDSNYGYTF

V gene: TRBV7-9
clone size: medium-sized
D gene: TRBD2
J gene: TRBJ2-5
CDR3 DNA: TGTGCCAGCAGCCACGGAAGGACTAGCGGACTCCAAGAGACCCAGTACTTC
CDR3 protein: CASSHGRTSGLQETQYF

V gene: TRBV3-1/TRBV3-2
clone size: .
D gene: .
J gene: TRBJ1-3
CDR3 DNA: TGTGCCAGCAGCCAGGGCTACACCATATATTTT
CDR3 protein: CASSQGYTIYF

V gene: TRBV24-1
clone size: .
D gene: TRBD1
J gene: TRBJ2-2
CDR3 DNA: TGTGCCACCAGTGATTGGGACAGGTCGAACACCGGGGAGCTGTTTTTT
CDR3 protein: CATSDWDRSNTGELFF

V gene: TRBV11-2
clone size: .
D gene: .
J gene: TRBJ2-3
CDR3 DNA: TGTGCCAGCAGCCCCCGCCGTTCGGGGGGCTCGGGAGATACGCAGTATTTT
CDR3 protein: CASSPRRSGGSGDTQYF

V gene: TRBV5-4
clone size: .
D gene: TRBD2
J gene: TRBJ2-1
CDR3 DNA: TGTGCCAGCAGCTTGCGAACTAGCGGCCTCAATGAGCAGTTCTTC
CDR3 protein: CASSLRTSGLNEQFF

V gene: TRBV7-2
clone size: .
D gene: .
J gene: TRBJ2-3
CDR3 DNA: TGTGCCAGCAGCTCTCGCTACTCCAGCACAGATACGCAGTATTTT
CDR3 protein: CASSSRYSSTDTQYF

V gene: TRBV2
clone size: once
D gene: TRBD1
J gene: TRBJ2-7
CDR3 DNA: TGTGCCAGCAGTCGCATCGGGACAGGCCTTCTCTACTCCTCCTACGAGCAGTACTTC
CDR3 protein: CASSRIGTGLLYSSYEQYF

V gene: TRBV27
clone size: .
D gene: .
J gene: TRBJ1-1
CDR3 DNA: TGTGCCAGCAGAAGGGAGGTGAACACTGAAGCTTTCTTT
CDR3 protein: CASRREVNTEAFF

V gene: TRBV5-4
clone size: once
D gene: .
J gene: TRBJ1-5
CDR3 DNA: TGTGCCAGCAGCTTCGGGAGGGGTCAGCCCCAGCATTTT
CDR3 protein: CASSFGRGQPQHF

V gene: TRBV20-1
clone size: .
D gene: .
J gene: TRBJ1-6
CDR3 DNA: TGCAGTGCTAGTGGCGGCCTTTATAATTCACCCCTCCACTTT
CDR3 protein: CSASGGLYNSPLHF

V gene: TRBV29-1
clone size: few
D gene: .
J gene: TRBJ1-4
CDR3 DNA: TGCAGCGTTGCAGCGAGTGGAAAACTGTTTTTT
CDR3 protein: CSVAASGKLFF

V gene: TRBV6-5
clone size: few
D gene: .
J gene: TRBJ1-1
CDR3 DNA: TGTGCCAGCAGGCGTAACGGAGCCACTGAAGCTTTCTTT
CDR3 protein: CASRRNGATEAFF

V gene: TRBV5-6
clone size: .
D gene: .
J gene: TRBJ1-3
CDR3 DNA: TGTGCCAGCAGCTCCGGGACTCTTTCGTGGGCTGGAAACACCATATATTTT
CDR3 protein: CASSSGTLSWAGNTIYF

V gene: TRBV6-5
clone size: .
D gene: .
J gene: TRBJ1-2
CDR3 DNA: TGTGCCAGCAGTTACTCCCCGCCGAGCCCTAACTATGGCTACACCTTC
CDR3 protein: CASSYSPPSPNYGYTF

V gene: TRBV23-1
clone size: .
D gene: .
J gene: TRBJ1-6
CDR3 DNA: TGCGCCAGCGACTGTCATTCACCCCTCCACTTT
CDR3 protein: CASDCHSPLHF

V gene: TRBV5-5
clone size: .
D gene: .
J gene: TRBJ2-1
CDR3 DNA: TGTGCCAGCAGCTCCGGTTGGCTAGCGAGCTACAATGAGCAGTTCTTC
CDR3 protein: CASSSGWLASYNEQFF

V gene: TRBV28
clone size: .
D gene: .
J gene: TRBJ1-2
CDR3 DNA: TGTGCCACCAATCTGCGGGGGCGCGAGAATGGCTACACCTTC
CDR3 protein: CATNLRGRENGYTF

V gene: TRBV7-9
clone size: .
D gene: .
J gene: TRBJ1-1
CDR3 DNA: TGTGCCAGCAGCTTTCTTATCTCTAGGGAGTTGGCTTTCTTT
CDR3 protein: CASSFLISRELAFF

V gene: TRBV19
clone size: .
D gene: TRBD1
J gene: TRBJ2-6
CDR3 DNA: TGTGCCAGTAGTATAGAACAGGGGGCCGGTGGGGCCAACGTCCTGACTTTC
CDR3 protein: CASSIEQGAGGANVLTF

V gene: TRBV27
clone size: .
D gene: TRBD1
J gene: TRBJ1-1
CDR3 DNA: TGTGCCAGCAGTTTCGACTCAGGGGGCCGGGCTTTCTTT
CDR3 protein: CASSFDSGGRAFF

V gene: TRBV7-2
clone size: .
D gene: TRBD2
J gene: TRBJ2-3
CDR3 DNA: TGTGCCAGCAGCTTACCGGGACTAGCGATTGGGAATACGCAGTATTTT
CDR3 protein: CASSLPGLAIGNTQYF

V gene: TRBV28
clone size: few
D gene: TRBD2
J gene: TRBJ2-3
CDR3 DNA: TGTGCCAGCAGCCTAGCGGGAGACGCAGATACGCAGTATTTT
CDR3 protein: CASSLAGDADTQYF

V gene: TRBV7-9
clone size: .
D gene: .
J gene: TRBJ1-1
CDR3 DNA: TGTGCCAGCAGCTACAGTATGAACACTGAAGCTTTCTTT
CDR3 protein: CASSYSMNTEAFF

V gene: TRBV10-2
clone size: medium-sized
D gene: .
J gene: TRBJ2-7
CDR3 DNA: TGCGCCAGCAGTGATTTTGGGAGCTCCTACGAGCAGTACTTC
CDR3 protein: CASSDFGSSYEQYF

V gene: TRBV10-3
clone size: .
D gene: TRBD2
J gene: TRBJ2-1
CDR3 DNA: TGTGCCATCAGTGTTGAGCTAGCGGGGGGCCCTAGCTCCTACAATGAGCAGTTCTTC
CDR3 protein: CAISVELAGGPSSYNEQFF